This TCR beta chain was recorded in a study of blood T cells in healthy people across ages (dated by TCRdb to the mid-2010s). Looking at the study overall: In model experiments, template switching captured about one uniquely barcoded TCR beta cDNA molecule for every two T cells. To avoid experimental bias, donors of different ages were distributed randomly across sequencing lanes. Donors were grouped into four age groups: young (average roughly 16 years), middle-aged (39), aged (about 60) and long-lived (around 80). Using deep sequencing normalized with unique cDNA molecular identifiers, the study measured how TCR beta repertoire diversity changes with age. The study analyzed two additional independent replicas of 1 million unique cDNA reads from the same blood draw for two donors, one aged 18 to 30 and one aged 80 or older.

Broader findings and caveats from the paper: As age increased, observed TCR beta diversity per million T cells dropped in a roughly linear way, and a significant reduction was already evident by age 40. The percentage of naive T cells measured by flow cytometry correlated strongly with observed TCR beta diversity. Estimates of total diversity from one million sequenced T cells were regarded as lower bounds and underestimates. Conclusive comparison of naive and antigen-experienced compartments was prevented by the profiling of bulk unsorted PBMCs. Because the CMV infection status of the donors was unknown, age-related changes in expanded clonotypes may potentially have been confounded. The long-lived group showed more naive CD4+ T cells, fewer expanded clones and increased TCR diversity than the aged group, suggesting age selection.

V loses 4 bases, J loses 9 bases, and the germline ends lie 10 bases apart. CDR1 is given as SQVTM and CDR2 as ANQGSEA, both from the germline V gene. From the cysteine up to the phenylalanine, the CDR3 has a length of 11 residues. Only the CDR3 part of the read is kept: 33 bases, read in frame from the first base. As regards this clonotype: Which antigen it targets is not known. Base qualities were left out, and no much larger clone turns up one base away.

Library generation was performed with 5' RACE. Sequenced on an Illumina HiSeq 2500. A second PCR of roughly 7 to 11 cycles was run with a J-beta primer mix and a sample-barcoded 5' primer. A unique molecular identifier was introduced onto each TCR beta cDNA molecule by a template-switch 5' adaptor carrying 12 random nucleotides. At least 3 million CDR3-containing paired-end reads were obtained from each sample. All of the RNA was converted into first-strand cDNA using the Mint cDNA synthesis kit, with a TRBC-specific oligonucleotide serving as the primer. Following uracil-DNA glycosylase treatment, a first 18-cycle PCR with universal primers M1SS and BC2_uni_R was performed on all cDNA. On the authors' methods: Normalization of each sample was performed by random selection of 1 million high-quality reads, each carrying a distinct molecular identifier. Instead of being binned into consensus sequences, reads with shared molecular identifiers were discarded. MiTCR, run with a Q25 quality threshold and the strictest error-elimination algorithm, handled CDR3 identification, clonotype clustering and error correction. A nonparametric unseen species model using Euler transformation provided a lower-bound estimate of total TCR beta diversity. TCRdb cleaned the public reads at Q25 with fastp, built clones with MiXCR and kept in-frame beta chains. Every CDR3 protein is listed once, alongside the most common genes and DNA of its rows. The authors' filters were not applied to this entry. Across this sample there are under 750,000 distinct CDR3 sequences, with around 48% seen only once. Around 24% of the sample lies in the top ten.

Systemically healthy Caucasian individuals from Russia, approximately 39 in total and aged roughly 6 to 100 years, were included as donors. Roughly 9.5 milliliters of peripheral blood were drawn from each donor into EDTA-treated Vacutainer tubes. Ficoll-Paque density-gradient centrifugation was used to isolate PBMCs, with at least 6.5 million obtained per sample. Trizol reagent was used to extract total RNA from the PBMCs, yielding at least 5.5 micrograms per sample. For every donor, an aliquot of PBMCs went through flow cytometry to measure the percentages of naive CD45RAhigh/CD27high T cells. Material: blood. The rearrangement joined TRBV29-1 to TRBJ2-1; the D gene is perhaps TRBD1, from 6 matching bases. This sequence originates from a man aged 80 or over in good health. CDR3 reads: CSVARGSEQFF. The sequenced DNA is TGCAGCGTTGCCAGGGGAAGTGAGCAGTTCTTC.